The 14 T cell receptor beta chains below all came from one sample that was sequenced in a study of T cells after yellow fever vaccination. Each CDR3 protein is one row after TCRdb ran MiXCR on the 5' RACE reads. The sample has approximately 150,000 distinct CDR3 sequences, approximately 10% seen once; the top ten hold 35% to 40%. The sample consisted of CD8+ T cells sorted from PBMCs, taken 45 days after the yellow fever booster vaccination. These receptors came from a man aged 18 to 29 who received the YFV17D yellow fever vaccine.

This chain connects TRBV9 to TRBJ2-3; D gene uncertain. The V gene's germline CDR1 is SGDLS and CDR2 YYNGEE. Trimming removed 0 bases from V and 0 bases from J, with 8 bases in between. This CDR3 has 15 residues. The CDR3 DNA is TGTGCCAGCAGCGTAGAAGGGCCTAGCACAGATACGCAGTATTTT. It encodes CASSVEGPSTDTQYF.

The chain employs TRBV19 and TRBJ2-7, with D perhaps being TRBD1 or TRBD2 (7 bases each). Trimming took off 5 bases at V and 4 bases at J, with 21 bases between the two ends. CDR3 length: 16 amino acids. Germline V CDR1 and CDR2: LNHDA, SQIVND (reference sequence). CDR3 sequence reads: CASSRKGGGERYEQYF. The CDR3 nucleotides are TGTGCCAGTAGTCGAAAGGGAGGGGGCGAACGATACGAGCAGTACTTC.

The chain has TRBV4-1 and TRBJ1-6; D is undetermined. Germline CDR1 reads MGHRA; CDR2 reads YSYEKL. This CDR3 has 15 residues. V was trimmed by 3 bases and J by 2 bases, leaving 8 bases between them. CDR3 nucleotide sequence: TGCGCCAGCAGCCAGGGGTTGGCCTATAATTCACCCCTCCACTTT. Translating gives CASSQGLAYNSPLHF.

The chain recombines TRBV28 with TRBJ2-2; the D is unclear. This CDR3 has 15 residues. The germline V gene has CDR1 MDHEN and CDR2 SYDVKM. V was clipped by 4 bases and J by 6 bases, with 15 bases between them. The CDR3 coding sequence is TGTGCCAGCAGTTCCTTGCAAACATTATCCGGGGAGCTGTTTTTT. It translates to CASSSLQTLSGELFF.

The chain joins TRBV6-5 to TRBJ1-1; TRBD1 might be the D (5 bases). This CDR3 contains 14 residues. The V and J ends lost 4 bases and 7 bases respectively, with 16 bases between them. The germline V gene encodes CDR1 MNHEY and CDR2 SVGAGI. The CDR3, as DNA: TGTGCCAGCAGTTGGCGCTCAGGGCGGAATGAAGCTTTCTTT. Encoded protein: CASSWRSGRNEAFF.

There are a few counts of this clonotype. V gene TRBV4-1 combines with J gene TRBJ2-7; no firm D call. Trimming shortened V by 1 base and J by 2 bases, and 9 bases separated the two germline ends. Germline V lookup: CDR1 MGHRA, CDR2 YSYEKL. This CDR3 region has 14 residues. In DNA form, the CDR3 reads TGCGCCAGCAGCCAAGCCTCCTGGGCCTACGAGCAGTACTTC. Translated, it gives CASSQASWAYEQYF.

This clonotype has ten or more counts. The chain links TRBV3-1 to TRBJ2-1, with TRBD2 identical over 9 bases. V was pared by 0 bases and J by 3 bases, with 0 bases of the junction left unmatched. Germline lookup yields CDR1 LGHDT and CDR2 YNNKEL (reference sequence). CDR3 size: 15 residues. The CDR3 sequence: CASSQELAGYNEQFF. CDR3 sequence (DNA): TGTGCCAGCAGCCAAGAACTAGCGGGCTACAATGAGCAGTTCTTC.

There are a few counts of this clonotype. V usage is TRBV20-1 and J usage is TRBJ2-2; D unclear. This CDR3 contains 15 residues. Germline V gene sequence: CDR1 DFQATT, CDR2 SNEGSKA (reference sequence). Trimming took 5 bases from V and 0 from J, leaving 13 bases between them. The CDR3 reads CSAYPLDSNTGELFF. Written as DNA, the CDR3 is TGCAGTGCTTACCCTTTAGATTCGAACACCGGGGAGCTGTTTTTT.

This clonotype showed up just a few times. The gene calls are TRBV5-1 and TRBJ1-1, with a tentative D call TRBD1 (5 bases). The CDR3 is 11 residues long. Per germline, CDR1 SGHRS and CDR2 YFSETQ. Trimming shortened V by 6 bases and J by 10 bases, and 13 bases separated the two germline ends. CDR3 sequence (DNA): TGCGCCAGCACACTTTTTGGGGCAGCTTTCTTT. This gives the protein CASTLFGAAFF.

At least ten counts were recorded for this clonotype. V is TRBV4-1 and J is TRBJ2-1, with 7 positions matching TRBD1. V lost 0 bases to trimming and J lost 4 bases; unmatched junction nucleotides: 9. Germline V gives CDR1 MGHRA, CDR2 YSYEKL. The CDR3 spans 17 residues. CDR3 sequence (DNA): TGCGCCAGCAGCCAAGAGTTCTCCAGGGGGTCTTACAATGAGCAGTTCTTC. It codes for CASSQEFSRGSYNEQFF.

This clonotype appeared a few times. The CDR3 nucleotides read TGTGCCAGCAGCTTTGGGACAGGGGCTGGCACTGAAGCTTTCTTT. It specifies CASSFGTGAGTEAFF. V gene TRBV13 combines with J gene TRBJ1-1; TRBD1 matches at 10 bases. From germline, CDR1 is PRHDT and CDR2 FYEKMQ (reference sequence). The CDR3 sequence is 15 residues long. After removal of 3 bases from V and 4 bases from J, the junction contained 5 bases not matched to a gene.

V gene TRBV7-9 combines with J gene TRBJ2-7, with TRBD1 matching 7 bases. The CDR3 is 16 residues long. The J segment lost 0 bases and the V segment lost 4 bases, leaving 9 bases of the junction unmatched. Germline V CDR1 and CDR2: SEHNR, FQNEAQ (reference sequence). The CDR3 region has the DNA TGTGCCAGCAGCTCCCGACAGGGCCTGAGCTCCTACGAGCAGTACTTC. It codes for CASSSRQGLSSYEQYF. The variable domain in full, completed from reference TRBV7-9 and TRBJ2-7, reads DTGVSQNPRHKITKRGQNVTFRCDPISEHNRLYWYRQTLGQGPEFLTYFQNEAQLEKSRLLSDRFSAERPKGSFSTLEIQRTEQGDSAMYLCASSSRQGLSSYEQYFGPGTRLTVT.

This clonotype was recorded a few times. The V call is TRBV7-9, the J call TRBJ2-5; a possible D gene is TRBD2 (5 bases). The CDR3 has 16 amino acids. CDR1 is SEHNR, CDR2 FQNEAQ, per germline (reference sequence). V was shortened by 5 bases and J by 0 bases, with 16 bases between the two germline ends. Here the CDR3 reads CASSPLLVSDQETQYF. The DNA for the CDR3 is TGTGCCAGCAGCCCCCTACTAGTTTCAGACCAAGAGACCCAGTACTTC.

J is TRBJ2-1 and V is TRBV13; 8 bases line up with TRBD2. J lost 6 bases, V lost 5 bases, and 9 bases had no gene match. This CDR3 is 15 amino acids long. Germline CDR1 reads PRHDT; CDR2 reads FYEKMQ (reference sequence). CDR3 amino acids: CASSPGLVHANEQFF. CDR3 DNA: TGTGCCAGCAGCCCGGGACTAGTTCACGCCAATGAGCAGTTCTTC.